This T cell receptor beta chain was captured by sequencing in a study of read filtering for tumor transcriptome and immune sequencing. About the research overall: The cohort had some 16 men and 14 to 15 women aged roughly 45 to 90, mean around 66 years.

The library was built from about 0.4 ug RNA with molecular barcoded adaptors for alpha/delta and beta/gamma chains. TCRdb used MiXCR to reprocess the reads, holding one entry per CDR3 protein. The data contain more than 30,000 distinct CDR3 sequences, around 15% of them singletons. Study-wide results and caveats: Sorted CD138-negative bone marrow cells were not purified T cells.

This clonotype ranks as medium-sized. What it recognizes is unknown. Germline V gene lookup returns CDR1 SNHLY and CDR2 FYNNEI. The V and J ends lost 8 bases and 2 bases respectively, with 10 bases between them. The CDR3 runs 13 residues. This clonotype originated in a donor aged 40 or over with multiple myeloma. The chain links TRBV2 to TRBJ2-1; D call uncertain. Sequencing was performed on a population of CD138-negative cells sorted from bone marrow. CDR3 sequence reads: CASGRWAYNEQFF. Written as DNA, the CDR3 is TGTGCCAGCGGAAGATGGGCCTACAATGAGCAGTTCTTC.